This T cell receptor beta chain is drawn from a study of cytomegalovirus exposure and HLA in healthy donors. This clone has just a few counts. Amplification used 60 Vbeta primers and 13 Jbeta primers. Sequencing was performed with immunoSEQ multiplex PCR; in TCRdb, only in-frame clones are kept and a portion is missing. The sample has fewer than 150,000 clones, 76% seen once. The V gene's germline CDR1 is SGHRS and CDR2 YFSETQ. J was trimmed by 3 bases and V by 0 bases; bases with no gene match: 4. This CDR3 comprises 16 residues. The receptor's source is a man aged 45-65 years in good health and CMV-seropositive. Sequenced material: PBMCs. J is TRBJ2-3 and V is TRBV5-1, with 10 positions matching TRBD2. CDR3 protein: CASSLGATSGTDTQYF. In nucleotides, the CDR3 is TGCGCCAGCAGCTTGGGAGCGACTAGCGGGACAGATACGCAGTATTTT.